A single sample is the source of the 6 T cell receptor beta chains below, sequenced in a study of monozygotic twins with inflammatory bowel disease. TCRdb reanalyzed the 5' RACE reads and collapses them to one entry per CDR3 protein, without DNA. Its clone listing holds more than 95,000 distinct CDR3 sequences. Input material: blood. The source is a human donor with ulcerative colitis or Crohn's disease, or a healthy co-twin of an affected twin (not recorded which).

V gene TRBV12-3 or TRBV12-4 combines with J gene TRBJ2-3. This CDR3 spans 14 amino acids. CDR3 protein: CASSSTSSTDTQYF.

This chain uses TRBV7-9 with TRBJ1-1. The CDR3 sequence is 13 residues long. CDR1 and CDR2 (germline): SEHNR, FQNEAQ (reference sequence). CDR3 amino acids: CASSLRDYTEAFF.

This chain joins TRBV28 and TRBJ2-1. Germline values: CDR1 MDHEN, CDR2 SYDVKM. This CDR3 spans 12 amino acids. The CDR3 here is CASSLRDGEQFF.

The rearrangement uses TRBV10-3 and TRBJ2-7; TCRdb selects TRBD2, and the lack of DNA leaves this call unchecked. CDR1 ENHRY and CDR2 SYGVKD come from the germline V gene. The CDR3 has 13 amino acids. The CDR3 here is CAISARGGDEQYF.

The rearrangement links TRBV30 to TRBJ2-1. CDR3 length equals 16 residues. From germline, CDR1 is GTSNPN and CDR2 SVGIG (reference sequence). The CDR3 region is CAWSIKGSSYYNEQFF.

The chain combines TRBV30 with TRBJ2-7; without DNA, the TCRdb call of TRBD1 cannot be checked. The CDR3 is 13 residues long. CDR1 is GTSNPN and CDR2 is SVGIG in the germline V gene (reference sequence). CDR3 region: CAWSPDRAGEQYF.